Ten or more counts support the clone carrying this TCR beta chain. The source of the sample is a study of CD8 T cells in ankylosing spondylitis. TCRdb passed the 5' RACE reads through MiXCR, listing each CDR3 protein once. The sample has 50,000 to 70,000 distinct CDR3 sequences, about 6.2% seen once; the top ten hold around 5.3%. The origin of this receptor is a male donor with ankylosing spondylitis. The sequencing sample was made of synovial fluid, either unsorted or a sorted T cell fraction (not recorded which).

The CDR3 bases are TGTGCCAGCAGTTTAGCGCTGGTAGCGTACGAGCAGTACTTC. This gives the protein CASSLALVAYEQYF. V and J are TRBV12-3 or TRBV12-4 and TRBJ2-7; TRBD2 is a possible D gene (5 bases). The CDR3 extends over 14 amino acids. V was cut by 0 bases and J by 4 bases, with 10 bases left in between.